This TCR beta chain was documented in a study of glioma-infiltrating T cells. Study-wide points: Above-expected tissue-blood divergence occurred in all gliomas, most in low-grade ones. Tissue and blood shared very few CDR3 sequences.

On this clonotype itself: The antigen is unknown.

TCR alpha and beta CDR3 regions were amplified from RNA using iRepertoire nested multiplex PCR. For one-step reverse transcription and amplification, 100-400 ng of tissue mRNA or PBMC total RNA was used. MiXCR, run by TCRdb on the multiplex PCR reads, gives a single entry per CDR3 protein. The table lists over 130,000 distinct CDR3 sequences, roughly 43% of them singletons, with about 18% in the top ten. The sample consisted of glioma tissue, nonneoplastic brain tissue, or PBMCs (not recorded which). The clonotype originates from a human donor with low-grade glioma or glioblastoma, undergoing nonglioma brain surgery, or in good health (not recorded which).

The CDR3 loop reads CASSFLSGDYGYTF. The CDR3 DNA reads as TGTGCCAGCAGTTTTCTAAGCGGTGACTATGGCTACACCTTC. This chain connects TRBV28 to TRBJ1-2, with D hard to call. The CDR3 runs to 14 residues. Between the trimmed V and J ends, which lost 3 bases and 3 bases, there was a span of 11 bases. CDR1 MDHEN and CDR2 SYDVKM come from the germline V gene.